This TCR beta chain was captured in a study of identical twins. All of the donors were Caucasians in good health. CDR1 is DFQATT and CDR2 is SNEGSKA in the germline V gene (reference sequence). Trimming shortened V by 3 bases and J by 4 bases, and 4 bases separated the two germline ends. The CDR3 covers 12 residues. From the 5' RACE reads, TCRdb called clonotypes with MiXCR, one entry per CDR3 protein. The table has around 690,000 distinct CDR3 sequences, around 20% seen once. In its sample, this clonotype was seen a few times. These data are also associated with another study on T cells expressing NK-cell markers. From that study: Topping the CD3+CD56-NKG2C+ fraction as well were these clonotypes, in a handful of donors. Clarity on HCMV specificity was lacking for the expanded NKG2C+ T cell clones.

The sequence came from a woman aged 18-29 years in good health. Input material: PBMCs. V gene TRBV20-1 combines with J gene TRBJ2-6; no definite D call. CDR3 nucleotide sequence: TGCAGTGCTAGTGAAGGGGCCAACGTCCTGACTTTC. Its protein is CSASEGANVLTF.